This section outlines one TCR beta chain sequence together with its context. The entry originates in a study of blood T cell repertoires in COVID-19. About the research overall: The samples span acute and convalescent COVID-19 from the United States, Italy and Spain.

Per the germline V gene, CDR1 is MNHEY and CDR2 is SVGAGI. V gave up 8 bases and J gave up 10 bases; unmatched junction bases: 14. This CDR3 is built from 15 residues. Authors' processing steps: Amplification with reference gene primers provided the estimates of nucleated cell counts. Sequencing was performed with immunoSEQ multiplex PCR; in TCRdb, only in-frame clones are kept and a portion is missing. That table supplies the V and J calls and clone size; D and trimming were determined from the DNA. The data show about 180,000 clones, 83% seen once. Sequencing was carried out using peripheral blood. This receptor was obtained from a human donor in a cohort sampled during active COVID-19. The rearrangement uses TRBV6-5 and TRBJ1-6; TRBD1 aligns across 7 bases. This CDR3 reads CASGESQGTRSPLHF. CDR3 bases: TGTGCCAGCGGGGAATCACAGGGGACGAGGTCACCCCTCCACTTT.